This TCR beta chain was identified in a study of cytomegalovirus exposure and HLA in healthy donors. Across the study: The Caucasian-associated ancestry cluster contained 81% of the approximately 390 genotyped donors. Study-wide results and limits: When analyzed later, a missense DCLRE1C variant was found to be linked to TCR beta V- and J-gene trimming. It was 150 to 200 TCR beta chains that were listed as cytomegalovirus-associated.

A remark on this clone: Its cognate antigen is unknown.

Although they were nominally healthy when sampled, donors likely had unrecorded immune exposures. Primers included in the PCR were 60 Vbeta and 13 Jbeta primers. Profiling relied on immunoSEQ multiplex PCR, and the TCRdb table lists in-frame clones only, not all of them. The sample contains about 190,000 clones, roughly 80% of which appear only once. The germline gives CDR1 SQVTM, CDR2 ANQGSEA. This CDR3 comprises 14 residues. The V gene end was trimmed by 2 bases and the J gene end by 4 bases; junction bases not matched to a gene: 6. This chain joins TRBV29-1 and TRBJ2-3; 7 bases are a match to TRBD1. Material: PBMCs. This receptor was obtained from a woman aged 18-29 years in good health and CMV-seronegative. In nucleotides, the CDR3 is TGCAGCGTTGAAACAGGGGAGTCAGCAGATACGCAGTATTTT. It yields the protein CSVETGESADTQYF.